The TCR beta chain described here comes from a study of cytomegalovirus exposure and HLA in healthy donors. General observations from the study: With later analysis, a missense DCLRE1C variant became linked to TCR beta V- and J-gene trimming.

With regard to this clone: The antigen remains undetermined. Its ends do not fully match the called genes, so a read error is possible.

PCR amplification relied on 60 Vbeta primers (plus 13 Jbeta primers). Sequencing used immunoSEQ multiplex PCR; TCRdb keeps in-frame clones, though not all of them. The sample has fewer than 200,000 clones, around 80% seen once; the top ten hold about 0.76%. This CDR3 is 16 amino acids long. The germline CDR1 and CDR2 sequences are SEHNR and FQNEAQ (reference sequence). The chain employs TRBV7-9 and TRBJ1-3; D not certain. Sequences were obtained from PBMCs. The TCR sequence derives from a woman aged 18-29 years in good health and CMV-seronegative. The CDR3 loop reads CSSSSLRVLGGNTIYF. The DNA for the CDR3 is TGTTCCAGCAGCTCCTTACGGGTCTTGGGTGGAAACACCATATATTTT.